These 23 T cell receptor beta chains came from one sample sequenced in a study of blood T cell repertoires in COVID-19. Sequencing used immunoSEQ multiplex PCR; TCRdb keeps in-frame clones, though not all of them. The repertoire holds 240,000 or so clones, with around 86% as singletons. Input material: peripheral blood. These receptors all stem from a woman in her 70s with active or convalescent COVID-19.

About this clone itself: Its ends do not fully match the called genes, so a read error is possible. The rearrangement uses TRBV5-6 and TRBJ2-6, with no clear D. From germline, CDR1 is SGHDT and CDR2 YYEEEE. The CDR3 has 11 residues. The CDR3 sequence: CASSFVQQMAF. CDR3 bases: TGTGCCAGCAGCTTTGTCCAACAGATGGCTTTC.

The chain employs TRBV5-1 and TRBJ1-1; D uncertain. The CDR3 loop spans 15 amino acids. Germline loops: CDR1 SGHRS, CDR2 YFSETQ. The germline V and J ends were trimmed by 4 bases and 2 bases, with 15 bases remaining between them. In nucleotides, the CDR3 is TGCGCCAGCAGCCCCGGGGTGAAACTCAACACTGAAGCTTTCTTT. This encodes CASSPGVKLNTEAFF. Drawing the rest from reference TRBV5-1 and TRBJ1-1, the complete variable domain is KAGVTQTPRYLIKTRGQQVTLSCSPISGHRSVSWYQQTPGQGLQFLFEYFSETQRNKGNFPGRFSGRQFSNSRSEMNVSTLELGDSALYLCASSPGVKLNTEAFFGQGTRLTVV.

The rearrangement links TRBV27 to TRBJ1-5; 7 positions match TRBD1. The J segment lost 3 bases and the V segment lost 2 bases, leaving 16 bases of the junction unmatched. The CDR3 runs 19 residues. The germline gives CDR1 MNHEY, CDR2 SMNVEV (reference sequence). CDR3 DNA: TGTGCCAGCAGTTTAACGCCGATACGACAGGGAACAGCCAATCAGCCCCAGCATTTT. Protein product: CASSLTPIRQGTANQPQHF.

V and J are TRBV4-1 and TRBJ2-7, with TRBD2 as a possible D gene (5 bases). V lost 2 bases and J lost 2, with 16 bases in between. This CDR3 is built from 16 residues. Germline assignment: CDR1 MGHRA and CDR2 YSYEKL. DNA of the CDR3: TGCGCCAGCAGCCAAATCGGTTCGGGGTCCGCCTACGAGCAGTACTTC. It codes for CASSQIGSGSAYEQYF.

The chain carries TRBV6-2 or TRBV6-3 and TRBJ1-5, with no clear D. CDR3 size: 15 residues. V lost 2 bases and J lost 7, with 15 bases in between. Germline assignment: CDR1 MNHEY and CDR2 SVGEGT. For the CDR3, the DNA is TGTGCCAGCAGTTACCTGGGGAGGAAGAGACAGCCCCAGCATTTT. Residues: CASSYLGRKRQPQHF.

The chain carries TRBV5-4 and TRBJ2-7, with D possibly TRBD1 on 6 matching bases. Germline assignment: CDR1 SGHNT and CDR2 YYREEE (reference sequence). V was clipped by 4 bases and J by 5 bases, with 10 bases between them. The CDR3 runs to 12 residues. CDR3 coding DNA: TGTGCCAGCAGCCATACAGGGAACGAGCAGTACTTC. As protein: CASSHTGNEQYF. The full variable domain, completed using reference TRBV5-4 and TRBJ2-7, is ETGVTQSPTHLIKTRGQQVTLRCSSQSGHNTVSWYQQALGQGPQFIFQYYREEENGRGNFPPRFSGLQFPNYSSELNVNALELDDSALYLCASSHTGNEQYFGPGTRLTVT.

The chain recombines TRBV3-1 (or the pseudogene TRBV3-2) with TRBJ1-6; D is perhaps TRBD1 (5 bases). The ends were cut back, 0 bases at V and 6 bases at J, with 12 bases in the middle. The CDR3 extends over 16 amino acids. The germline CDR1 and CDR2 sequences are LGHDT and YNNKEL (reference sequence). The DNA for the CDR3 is TGTGCCAGCAGCCAAGATCGTCCGACAGTTAATTCACCCCTCCACTTT. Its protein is CASSQDRPTVNSPLHF.

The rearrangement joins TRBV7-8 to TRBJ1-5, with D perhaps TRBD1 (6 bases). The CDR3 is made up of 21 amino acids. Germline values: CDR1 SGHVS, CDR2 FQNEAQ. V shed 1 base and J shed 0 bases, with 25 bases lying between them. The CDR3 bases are TGTGCCAGCAGCTTAGACCCGTCCGGGACGAAGGGGGTTAATAGCAATCAGCCCCAGCATTTT. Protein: CASSLDPSGTKGVNSNQPQHF.

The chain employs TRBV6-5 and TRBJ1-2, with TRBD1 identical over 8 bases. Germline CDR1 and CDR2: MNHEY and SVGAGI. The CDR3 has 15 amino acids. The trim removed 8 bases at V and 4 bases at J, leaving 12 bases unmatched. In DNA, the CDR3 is TGTGCCAGCTATACAGGGGGAGGAAACGTCTATGGCTACACCTTC. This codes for CASYTGGGNVYGYTF.

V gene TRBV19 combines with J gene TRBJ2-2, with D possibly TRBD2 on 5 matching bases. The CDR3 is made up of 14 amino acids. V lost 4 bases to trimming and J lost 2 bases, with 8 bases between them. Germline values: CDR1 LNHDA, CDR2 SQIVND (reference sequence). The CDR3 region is CASSSRGNTGELFF. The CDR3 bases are TGTGCCAGTAGTAGCCGGGGAAACACCGGGGAGCTGTTTTTT.

The CDR3 DNA reads TGTGCCAGCAGCTTACTAGAGTCGGGCTTACCCCTCCACTTT. Translating gives CASSLLESGLPLHF. The chain combines TRBV9 with TRBJ1-6; D remains unclear. This CDR3 region has 14 residues. In germline, CDR1 is SGDLS, CDR2 YYNGEE. V lost 4 bases, J lost 12 bases, and 17 bases lay in between.

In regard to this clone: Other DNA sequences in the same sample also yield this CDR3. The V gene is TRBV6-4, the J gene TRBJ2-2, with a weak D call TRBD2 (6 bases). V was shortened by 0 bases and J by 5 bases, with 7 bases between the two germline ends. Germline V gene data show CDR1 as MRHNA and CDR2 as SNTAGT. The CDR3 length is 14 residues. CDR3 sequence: CASSDSGGTGELFF. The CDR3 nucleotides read TGTGCCAGCAGTGACTCGGGGGGAACCGGGGAGCTGTTTTTT.

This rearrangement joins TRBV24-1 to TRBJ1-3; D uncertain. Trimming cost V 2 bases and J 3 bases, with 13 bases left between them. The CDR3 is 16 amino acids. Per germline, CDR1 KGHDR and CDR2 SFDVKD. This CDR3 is CATSDSRRDVGNTIYF. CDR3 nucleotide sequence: TGTGCCACCAGTGATTCCCGACGGGATGTTGGAAACACCATATATTTT.

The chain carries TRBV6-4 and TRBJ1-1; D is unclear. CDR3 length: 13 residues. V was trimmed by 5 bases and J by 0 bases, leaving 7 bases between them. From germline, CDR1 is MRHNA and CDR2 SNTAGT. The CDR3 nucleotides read TGTGCCAGCAGTATAGACTTGAACACTGAAGCTTTCTTT. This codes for CASSIDLNTEAFF.

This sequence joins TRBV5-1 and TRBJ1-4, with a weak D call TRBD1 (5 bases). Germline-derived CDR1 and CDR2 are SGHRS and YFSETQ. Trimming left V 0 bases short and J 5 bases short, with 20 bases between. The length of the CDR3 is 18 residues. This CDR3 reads CASSLVLASEGLNEKLFF. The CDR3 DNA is TGCGCCAGCAGCTTGGTCCTGGCCTCGGAGGGACTAAATGAAAAACTGTTTTTT.

The CDR3 DNA sequence: TGTGCCATCAGTCCCATGTCCCAAGAGACCCAGTACTTC. This sequence encodes CAISPMSQETQYF. The genes are TRBV10-3 and TRBJ2-5; D is unclear. Looked up from germline, CDR1 is ENHRY and CDR2 is SYGVKD. The V end was cut by 5 bases, the J end by 1 base, with 8 bases between. The CDR3 is 13 amino acids.

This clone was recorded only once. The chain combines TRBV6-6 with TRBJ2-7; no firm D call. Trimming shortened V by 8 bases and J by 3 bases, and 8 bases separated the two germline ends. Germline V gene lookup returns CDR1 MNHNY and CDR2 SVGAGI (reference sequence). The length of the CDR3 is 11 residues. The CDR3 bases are TGTGCCAGCGGTAGTTACTACGAGCAGTACTTC. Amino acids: CASGSYYEQYF.

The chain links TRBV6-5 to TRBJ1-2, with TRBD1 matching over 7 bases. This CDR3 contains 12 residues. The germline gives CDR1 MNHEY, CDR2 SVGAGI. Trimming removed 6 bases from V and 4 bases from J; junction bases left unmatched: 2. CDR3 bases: TGTGCCAGCAGACAGGGGACCTATGGCTACACCTTC. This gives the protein CASRQGTYGYTF.

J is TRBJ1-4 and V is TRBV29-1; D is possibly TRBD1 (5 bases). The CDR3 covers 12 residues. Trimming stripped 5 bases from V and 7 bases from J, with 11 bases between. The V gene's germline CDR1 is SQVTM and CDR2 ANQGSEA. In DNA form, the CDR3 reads TGCAGCGTTTCGGGGGTTAGTGAAAAACTGTTTTTT. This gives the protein CSVSGVSEKLFF.

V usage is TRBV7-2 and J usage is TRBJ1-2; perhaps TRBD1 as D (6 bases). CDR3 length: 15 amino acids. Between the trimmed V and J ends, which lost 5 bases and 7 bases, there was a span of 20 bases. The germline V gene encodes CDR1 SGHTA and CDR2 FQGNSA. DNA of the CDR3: TGTGCCAGCAGCATCATCCACCGGGACATACGTGGCTACACCTTC. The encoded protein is CASSIIHRDIRGYTF.

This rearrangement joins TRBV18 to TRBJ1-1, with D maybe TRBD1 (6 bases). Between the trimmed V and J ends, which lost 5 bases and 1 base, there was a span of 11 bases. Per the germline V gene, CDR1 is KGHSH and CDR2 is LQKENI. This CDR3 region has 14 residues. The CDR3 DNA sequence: TGTGCCAGCTCAGCGTTACAGGGGAACACTGAAGCTTTCTTT. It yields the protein CASSALQGNTEAFF.

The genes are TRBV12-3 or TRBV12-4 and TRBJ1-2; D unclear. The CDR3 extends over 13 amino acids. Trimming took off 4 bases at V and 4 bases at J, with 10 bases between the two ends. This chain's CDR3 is CASSSGWSYGYTF. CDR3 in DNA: TGTGCCAGCAGTTCTGGGTGGAGCTATGGCTACACCTTC.

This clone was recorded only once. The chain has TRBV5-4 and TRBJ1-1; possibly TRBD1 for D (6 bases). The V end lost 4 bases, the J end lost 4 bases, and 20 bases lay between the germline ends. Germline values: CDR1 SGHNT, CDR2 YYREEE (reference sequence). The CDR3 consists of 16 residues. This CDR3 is CASSPDSFGNVTEAFF. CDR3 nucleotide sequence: TGTGCCAGCAGCCCGGACAGTTTCGGTAATGTCACTGAAGCTTTCTTT.